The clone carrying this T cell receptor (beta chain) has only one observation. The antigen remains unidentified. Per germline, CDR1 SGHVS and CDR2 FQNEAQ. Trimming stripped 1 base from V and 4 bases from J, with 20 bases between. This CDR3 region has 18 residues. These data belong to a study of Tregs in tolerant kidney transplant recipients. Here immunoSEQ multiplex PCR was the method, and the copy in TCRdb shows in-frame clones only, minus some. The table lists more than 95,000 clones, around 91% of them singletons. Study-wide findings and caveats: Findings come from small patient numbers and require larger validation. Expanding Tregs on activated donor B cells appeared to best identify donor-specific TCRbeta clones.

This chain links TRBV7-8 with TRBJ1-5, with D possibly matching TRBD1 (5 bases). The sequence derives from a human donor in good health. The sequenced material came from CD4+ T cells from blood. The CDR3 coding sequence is TGTGCCAGCAGCTTAGATAGGGTGTGGGGCCACATAAATCAGCCCCAGCATTTT. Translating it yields CASSLDRVWGHINQPQHF.